Listed below are T cell receptor beta chains from one sample, sequenced in a study of T-cell reconstitution after alpha-beta-depleted transplantation in children. TCRdb ran MiXCR on the PCR reads and lists one entry per CDR3 protein. The profile shows just under 550,000 distinct CDR3 sequences, around 18% of them singletons. The sample here was PBMCs from the stem cell graft donor, taken from the stem cell graft. The receptors originated from a human donor who donated a stem cell graft to a child with acute lymphoblastic leukemia. The CDR3 runs from the conserved cysteine through the conserved F or W. The D gene is left open where the match is weak. The size of a clone is reported for some rows only, either as once, few or many, or as a class for expanded clones.

>few|TRBV7-9|TRBJ1-1|.
CASSFQGSQEAFF
TGTGCCAGCAGCTTTCAGGGCAGCCAGGAAGCTTTCTTT
>.|TRBV5-5|TRBJ2-7|TRBD2
CASRVTSGGAYEQYF
TGTGCCAGCAGGGTGACTAGCGGGGGAGCCTACGAGCAGTACTTC
>few|TRBV7-2|TRBJ2-7|.
CASSLRGSKNYEQYF
TGTGCCAGCAGCTTAAGGGGGTCCAAAAACTACGAGCAGTACTTC
>.|TRBV5-1|TRBJ2-7|TRBD1
CASSTGVYAQYF
TGCGCCAGCAGCACAGGGGTCTACGCGCAGTACTTC
>few|TRBV12-3/TRBV12-4|TRBJ2-1|.
CASSQTGVEFF
TGTGCCAGCAGTCAGACCGGGGTTGAGTTCTTC
>.|TRBV5-1|TRBJ2-7|.
CASSFLPGTIVGRLSYEQYF
TGCGCCAGCAGCTTTCTTCCCGGGACAATCGTGGGGAGGCTCTCCTACGAGCAGTACTTC
>few|TRBV12-3/TRBV12-4|TRBJ1-4|.
CASSAQLGPTPLFF
TGTGCCAGCAGTGCCCAATTAGGACCGACACCACTGTTTTTT
>.|TRBV12-3/TRBV12-4|TRBJ2-3|TRBD2
CASSLSTSGRTDTQYF
TGTGCCAGCAGTTTGTCCACTAGCGGGCGGACAGATACGCAGTATTTT
>few|TRBV20-1|TRBJ1-4|.
CSAAERSPLAKLFF
TGCAGTGCCGCAGAGAGGTCTCCCCTGGCAAAACTGTTTTTT
>few|TRBV5-1|TRBJ2-7|.
CASSRGDSDSSYEQYF
TGCGCCAGCAGCCGCGGGGACAGCGATAGCTCCTACGAGCAGTACTTC
>few|TRBV27|TRBJ2-7|TRBD2
CASSLIGPISGRAGNYEQYF
TGTGCCAGCAGTTTAATCGGTCCGATTAGCGGGAGGGCCGGAAACTACGAGCAGTACTTC
>.|TRBV21-1|TRBJ2-6|.
CASSKMTVLSSGANVLTF
TGTGCCAGCAGCAAAATGACGGTGCTTAGCTCTGGGGCCAACGTCCTGACTTTC
>.|TRBV20-1|TRBJ2-7|.
CSAPTAGSYEQYF
TGCAGTGCTCCGACGGCAGGTTCCTACGAGCAGTACTTC
>.|TRBV9|TRBJ2-7|TRBD2
CASSLTSGSTYEQYF
TGTGCCAGCAGCCTCACTAGCGGGAGCACCTACGAGCAGTACTTC
>many|TRBV5-1|TRBJ1-1|.
CASTRTANTEAFF
TGCGCCAGCACTCGGACCGCGAACACTGAAGCTTTCTTT
>.|TRBV7-3|TRBJ2-6|.
CASRSTGANVLTF
TGTGCCTCCCGTAGCACCGGGGCCAACGTCCTGACTTTC
>.|TRBV10-3|TRBJ2-7|.
CAIRQTGDRYEQYF
TGTGCCATCAGACAGACAGGAGATCGCTACGAGCAGTACTTC
>many|TRBV5-1|TRBJ2-7|TRBD1
CASQESPGQANYGQYF
TGCGCCAGCCAAGAGAGTCCGGGACAGGCAAATTACGGGCAGTACTTC
>.|TRBV5-6|TRBJ2-1|.
CASSWDLVNEQFF
TGTGCCAGCAGCTGGGATCTGGTCAATGAGCAGTTCTTC
>many|TRBV20-1|TRBJ2-5|TRBD2
CSARGPREGLAGGPAETQYF
TGCAGTGCTAGAGGGCCTAGAGAGGGACTAGCGGGAGGGCCGGCTGAGACCCAGTACTTC
>few|TRBV29-1|TRBJ2-7|.
CSVEGGRFYEQYF
TGCAGCGTTGAGGGGGGGCGATTCTACGAGCAGTACTTC
>.|TRBV5-1|TRBJ2-7|.
CASSWGRGSSYEQYF
TGCGCCAGCAGCTGGGGGCGCGGGAGCTCCTACGAGCAGTACTTC
>few|TRBV20-1|TRBJ1-1|.
CSARGRNRVLLNTEAFF
TGCAGTGCTAGAGGGAGGAACAGGGTTCTTCTGAACACTGAAGCTTTCTTT
>few|TRBV27|TRBJ2-7|.
CATRRGADPSEQYF
TGTGCCACGAGGAGGGGCGCGGATCCCTCCGAGCAGTACTTC
>.|TRBV10-3|TRBJ1-3|.
CAITVGPPGNTIYF
TGTGCCATCACGGTCGGGCCCCCTGGAAACACCATATATTTT
>.|TRBV5-6|TRBJ2-1|TRBD2
CASSLEGGLAGYNEQFF
TGTGCCAGCAGCTTGGAAGGGGGGCTAGCGGGGTATAATGAGCAGTTCTTC
>.|TRBV12-3/TRBV12-4|TRBJ2-1|.
CAASFGSYNEQFF
TGTGCCGCCAGTTTCGGCTCCTACAATGAGCAGTTCTTC
>few|TRBV2|TRBJ2-4|TRBD2
CASSEGDYSIQYF
TGTGCCAGCAGTGAAGGGGACTACAGCATTCAGTACTTC
>.|TRBV30|TRBJ1-2|.
CAWSVLNNYGYTF
TGTGCCTGGAGTGTGCTGAATAACTATGGCTACACCTTC
>few|TRBV7-9|TRBJ1-1|.
CASFDLPGTEAFF
TGTGCCAGCTTCGACCTCCCGGGGACTGAAGCTTTCTTT
>.|TRBV3-1|TRBJ2-7|.
CASSLVGDAYEQYF
TGTGCCAGCAGCCTAGTGGGGGACGCCTACGAGCAGTACTTC
>once|TRBV15|TRBJ2-1|.
CATSSLHGSYNEQFF
TGTGCCACCAGCAGCCTCCACGGGTCCTACAATGAGCAGTTCTTC
>.|TRBV3-1|TRBJ1-1|.
CASCLEVGWGKMNTEAFF
TGTGCCAGCTGTTTAGAAGTCGGGTGGGGGAAAATGAACACTGAAGCTTTCTTT
>.|TRBV20-1|TRBJ2-7|.
CSAADQSSYEQYF
TGCAGTGCCGCCGATCAATCCTCCTACGAGCAGTACTTC
>.|TRBV4-1|TRBJ1-2|.
CASSQGLKGTAAEFNYGYTF
TGCGCCAGCAGCCAAGGCCTTAAGGGGACGGCCGCTGAATTTAACTATGGCTACACCTTC
>few|TRBV19|TRBJ2-6|TRBD1
CASPRTGVSGANVLTF
TGTGCCAGTCCCCGGACAGGGGTCTCTGGGGCCAACGTCCTGACTTTC
>few|TRBV20-1|TRBJ2-1|TRBD2
CSASRTSVYNEQFF
TGCAGTGCATCACGGACTAGCGTTTACAATGAGCAGTTCTTC
>few|TRBV27|TRBJ2-7|TRBD2
CASTPSGSFYEQYF
TGTGCCAGCACCCCCAGCGGGAGTTTTTACGAGCAGTACTTC
>few|TRBV3-1|TRBJ2-3|TRBD2
CASSSIGAGEWASTDTQYF
TGTGCCAGCAGTTCAATTGGTGCGGGAGAATGGGCTAGCACAGATACGCAGTATTTT
>.|TRBV12-3/TRBV12-4|TRBJ1-1|.
CASSLTGRAFF
TGTGCCAGCAGTCTCACAGGGAGGGCTTTCTTT
>few|TRBV27|TRBJ1-1|.
CASIPSMNTEAFF
TGTGCCAGCATCCCCTCAATGAACACTGAAGCTTTCTTT
>.|TRBV20-1|TRBJ2-7|TRBD1
CSAGTGPTYEQYF
TGCAGTGCCGGGACAGGTCCAACCTACGAGCAGTACTTC
>.|TRBV27|TRBJ2-7|TRBD2
CASSFERGYEQYF
TGTGCCAGCAGTTTCGAGCGGGGCTACGAGCAGTACTTC
>few|TRBV20-1|TRBJ2-1|.
CSARELTDEQFF
TGCAGTGCAAGGGAGTTGACCGATGAGCAGTTCTTC
>many|TRBV20-1|TRBJ2-1|.
CSVYRSFGNEQFF
TGCAGTGTGTACCGCAGTTTTGGTAATGAGCAGTTCTTC
>.|TRBV7-9|TRBJ2-1|TRBD2
CASSLTSGRVDEQFF
TGTGCCAGCAGCTTAACTAGCGGGAGGGTCGATGAGCAGTTCTTC
>.|TRBV6-1|TRBJ1-2|.
CASSEGIGQLYGYTF
TGTGCCAGCAGTGAAGGGATCGGGCAGCTCTATGGCTACACCTTC
>few|TRBV18|TRBJ1-1|.
CASSLAAKNTEAFF
TGTGCCAGCTCACTCGCGGCCAAGAACACTGAAGCTTTCTTT
>.|TRBV5-1|TRBJ2-1|TRBD2
CASSFLAGAIWNEQFF
TGCGCCAGCAGCTTTCTAGCGGGAGCGATATGGAATGAGCAGTTCTTC